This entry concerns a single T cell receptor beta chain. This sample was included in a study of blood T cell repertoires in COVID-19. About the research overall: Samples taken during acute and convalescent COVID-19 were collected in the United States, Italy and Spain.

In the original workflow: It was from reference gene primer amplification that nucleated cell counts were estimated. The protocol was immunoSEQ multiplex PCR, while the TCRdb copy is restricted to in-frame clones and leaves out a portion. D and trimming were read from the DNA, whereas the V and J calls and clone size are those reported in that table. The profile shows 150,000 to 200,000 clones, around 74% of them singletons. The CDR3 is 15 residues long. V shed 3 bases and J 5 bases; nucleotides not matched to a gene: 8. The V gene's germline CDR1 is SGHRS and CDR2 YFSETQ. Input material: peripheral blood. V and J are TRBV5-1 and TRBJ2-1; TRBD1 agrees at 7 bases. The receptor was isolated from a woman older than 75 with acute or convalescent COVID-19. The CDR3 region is CASSSSGTAHNEQFF. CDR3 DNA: TGCGCCAGCAGCTCCTCCGGGACAGCACACAATGAGCAGTTCTTC.